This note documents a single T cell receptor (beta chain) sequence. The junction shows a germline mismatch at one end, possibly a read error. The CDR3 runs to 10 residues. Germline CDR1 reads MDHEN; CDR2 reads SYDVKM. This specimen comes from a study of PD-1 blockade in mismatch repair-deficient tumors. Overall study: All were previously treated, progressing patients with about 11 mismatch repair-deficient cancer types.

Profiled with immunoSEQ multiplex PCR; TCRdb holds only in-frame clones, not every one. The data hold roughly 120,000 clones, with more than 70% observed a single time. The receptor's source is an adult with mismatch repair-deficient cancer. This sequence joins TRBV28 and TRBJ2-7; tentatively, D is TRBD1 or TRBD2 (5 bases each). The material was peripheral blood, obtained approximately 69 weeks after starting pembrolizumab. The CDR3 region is CASRVLQGTF. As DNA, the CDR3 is TGTGCCAGCAGGGTATTACAAGGGACCTTC.